These 25 T cell receptor beta chains share one sample of origin, sequenced in a study of blood T cells in healthy people across ages. Combining a sample-barcoded 5' primer with a J-beta primer mix, a second PCR ran for roughly 7 to 11 cycles. From the 5' RACE reads, TCRdb called clonotypes with MiXCR, one entry per CDR3 protein. This sample has 600,000 to 1,000,000 distinct CDR3 sequences, with roughly 25% found just once. A further study also used this sample, focusing on T cells of mothers and their children.

The sequenced sample was blood. The receptors were sampled from a boy between 5 and 17 years old in good health.

V and J are TRBV5-1 and TRBJ2-6, with unresolved D. This CDR3 spans 16 amino acids. Germline V gene lookup returns CDR1 SGHRS and CDR2 YFSETQ. V was cut by 0 bases and J by 0 bases, with 7 bases left in between. Here the CDR3 reads CASSLGYSSGANVLTF. In DNA form, the CDR3 reads TGCGCCAGCAGCTTGGGGTATTCCTCTGGGGCCAACGTCCTGACTTTC. The full variable domain, completed using reference TRBV5-1 and TRBJ2-6, is KAGVTQTPRYLIKTRGQQVTLSCSPISGHRSVSWYQQTPGQGLQFLFEYFSETQRNKGNFPGRFSGRQFSNSRSEMNVSTLELGDSALYLCASSLGYSSGANVLTFGAGSRLTVL.

This sequence joins TRBV5-4 and TRBJ2-5, with a possible D match to TRBD2 (7 bases). V was trimmed by 0 bases and J by 5 bases, leaving 14 bases between them. Germline V gene data show CDR1 as SGHNT and CDR2 as YYREEE (reference sequence). The CDR3 covers 15 residues. DNA for the CDR3: TGTGCCAGCAGCTTGGGGCAGGGGAGGGCTGAGACCCAGTACTTC. The encoded protein is CASSLGQGRAETQYF.

This sequence joins TRBV5-1 and TRBJ2-7; 7 bases match TRBD1. V lost 5 bases, J lost 0 bases, and 11 bases stayed unmatched. The CDR3 contains 16 residues. Germline V gives CDR1 SGHRS, CDR2 YFSETQ. The CDR3 protein is CASSSHWDRASYEQYF. DNA of the CDR3: TGCGCCAGCAGTTCGCATTGGGACAGAGCCTCCTACGAGCAGTACTTC. The variable domain in full, with the rest retrieved from reference TRBV5-1 and TRBJ2-7, is KAGVTQTPRYLIKTRGQQVTLSCSPISGHRSVSWYQQTPGQGLQFLFEYFSETQRNKGNFPGRFSGRQFSNSRSEMNVSTLELGDSALYLCASSSHWDRASYEQYFGPGTRLTVT.

The chain employs TRBV14 and TRBJ2-5; 11 bases fit TRBD2. Matching the DNA end better, TRBJ2-7 makes the J call doubtful. Looked up from germline, CDR1 is SGHDN and CDR2 is FVKESK. There are 15 residues in the CDR3. The CDR3 loop is CASSPGLAATYEQYF. CDR3 in DNA: TGTGCCAGCAGCCCGGGACTAGCGGCGACTTACGAGCAGTACTTC.

The chain combines TRBV20-1 with TRBJ1-2; D unclear. This CDR3 is 12 amino acids long. V lost 0 bases to trimming and J lost 3 bases, with 5 bases between them. CDR1 is DFQATT, CDR2 SNEGSKA, per germline (reference sequence). CDR3 amino acids: CSARDSDYGYTF. The DNA of the CDR3 is TGCAGTGCTAGAGATAGCGACTATGGCTACACCTTC.

This clonotype appeared a few times. This chain joins TRBV24-1 and TRBJ2-7; 7 positions agree with TRBD1. V trimming: 12 bases; J trimming: 0 bases; junction bases outside the gene matches: 4. The CDR3 contains 12 residues. Per germline, CDR1 KGHDR and CDR2 SFDVKD. CDR3 amino acids: CAAGTDSYEQYF. CDR3 in DNA: TGTGCCGCCGGGACAGACTCCTACGAGCAGTACTTC.

J is TRBJ1-3 and V is TRBV30; TRBD1 is a possible D gene (5 bases). This CDR3 is 15 amino acids long. The V gene lost 0 bases and the J gene lost 0 bases, with 9 bases spanning the gap. From germline, CDR1 is GTSNPN and CDR2 SVGIG (reference sequence). Here the CDR3 reads CAWSVRGNSGNTIYF. CDR3 nucleotide sequence: TGTGCCTGGAGTGTACGGGGGAACTCTGGAAACACCATATATTTT.

The sample holds a few counts of this clonotype. The chain carries TRBV20-1 and TRBJ2-1; 10 bases match TRBD2. Germline V gene sequence: CDR1 DFQATT, CDR2 SNEGSKA (reference sequence). V trimming: 0 bases; J trimming: 4 bases; junction bases outside the gene matches: 6. The CDR3 is made up of 16 amino acids. CDR3 in DNA: TGCAGTGCTAGAGATCCGCTAGCGGGGGTTTACAATGAGCAGTTCTTC. Its translation is CSARDPLAGVYNEQFF.

The chain employs TRBV6-6 and TRBJ1-6, with 9 positions matching TRBD1. J lost 8 bases, V lost 0 bases, and 8 bases had no gene match. The V gene's germline CDR1 is MNHNY and CDR2 SVGAGI (reference sequence). The CDR3 is made up of 17 amino acids. This CDR3 reads CASSYSARTGDDSPLHF. In DNA form, the CDR3 reads TGTGCCAGCAGTTACTCTGCCCGGACAGGGGACGATTCACCCCTCCACTTT.

This clonotype came up a few times. One end of the junction fails to match germline, which may point to a read error. The V gene is TRBV12-3 or TRBV12-4, the J gene TRBJ2-1, with TRBD2 matching 9 bases. CDR3 length equals 15 residues. The CDR3 is CACSPLLAGEDEQFF. The CDR3 DNA follows: TGTGCCTGCAGCCCCCTGTTAGCGGGGGAAGATGAGCAGTTCTTC.

The chain carries TRBV12-3 or TRBV12-4 and TRBJ1-4; D is perhaps TRBD1 (5 bases). CDR3 length: 15 residues. Trimming shortened V by 4 bases and J by 7 bases, and 16 bases separated the two germline ends. The CDR3 DNA is TGTGCCAGCAGTTCCGTTTATGGGGCTACTGAAAAACTGTTTTTT. This sequence encodes CASSSVYGATEKLFF.

The rearrangement joins TRBV4-1 to TRBJ2-7; 8 positions agree with TRBD1. Germline V lookup: CDR1 MGHRA, CDR2 YSYEKL. CDR3 size: 17 residues. Trimming cost V 0 bases and J 0 bases; bases outside gene matches: 7. The CDR3 here is CASSQDTGDRFSYEQYF. CDR3 nucleotides: TGCGCCAGCAGCCAAGATACCGGGGACAGGTTCTCCTACGAGCAGTACTTC.

This clonotype was counted ten times or more. The genes are TRBV7-9 and TRBJ1-4; 8 bases map to TRBD1. CDR3 length: 17 amino acids. Trimming took 1 base from V and 5 from J; bases not matched to a gene: 9. Germline V gene data show CDR1 as SEHNR and CDR2 as FQNEAQ (reference sequence). In DNA form, the CDR3 reads TGTGCCAGCAGCTTAGGAAACCGGGACAGGCTAAATGAAAAACTGTTTTTT. As protein: CASSLGNRDRLNEKLFF.

The chain combines TRBV7-2 with TRBJ1-5; unclear D gene. CDR3 length: 14 residues. Germline-derived CDR1 and CDR2 are SGHTA and FQGNSA. Trimming left V 2 bases short and J 1 base short, with 6 bases between. The CDR3 spells CASSLWLSNQPQHF. The CDR3 bases are TGTGCCAGCAGCTTATGGTTGAGCAATCAGCCCCAGCATTTT.

This chain links TRBV4-3 with TRBJ1-2; the D is unclear. The CDR3 length is 14 residues. Germline V gene sequence: CDR1 LGHNA, CDR2 YSLEER. Trimming removed 0 bases from V and 4 bases from J, with 9 bases in between. The CDR3 region is CASSQDSQIYGYTF. The CDR3 DNA reads as TGCGCCAGCAGCCAAGATTCCCAGATCTATGGCTACACCTTC.

This rearrangement joins TRBV5-1 to TRBJ2-3; D may be TRBD2 (5 bases). The CDR3 has 17 residues. Between the trimmed V and J ends, which lost 0 bases and 2 bases, there was a span of 16 bases. Germline V gene sequence: CDR1 SGHRS, CDR2 YFSETQ. Here the CDR3 DNA reads TGCGCCAGCAGCTTGGACCTAGCAGGCCTTATCACAGATACGCAGTATTTT. Translated, it gives CASSLDLAGLITDTQYF.

This clonotype was picked up a small number of times. The chain is built from TRBV15 and TRBJ2-1, with no clear D. The CDR3 contains 13 residues. Trimming cost V 1 base and J 9 bases, with 10 bases left between them. The germline CDR1 and CDR2 sequences are LNHNV and YYDKDF (reference sequence). The CDR3 DNA is TGTGCCACCAGCAGAGCCTATTCTGGTGAGCAGTTCTTC. Its protein product is CATSRAYSGEQFF.

The rearrangement uses TRBV14 and TRBJ2-6, with D possibly being TRBD1 (5 bases). V was cut by 3 bases and J by 2 bases, with 5 bases left in between. This CDR3 contains 14 residues. CDR1 is SGHDN, CDR2 FVKESK, per germline. The CDR3 sequence: CASSHRAGANVLTF. DNA for the CDR3: TGTGCCAGCAGCCACAGGGCTGGGGCCAACGTCCTGACTTTC.

The rearrangement uses TRBV29-1 and TRBJ2-1, with 7 bases matching TRBD1. After removal of 5 bases from V and 7 bases from J, the junction contained 8 bases not matched to a gene. This CDR3 has 13 residues. Looked up from germline, CDR1 is SQVTM and CDR2 is ANQGSEA. CDR3 residues: CSVRGPNTNEQFF. CDR3 sequence (DNA): TGCAGCGTTAGGGGGCCTAATACAAATGAGCAGTTCTTC.

The chain recombines TRBV10-3 with TRBJ1-4; no definite D call. The germline V and J ends were trimmed by 10 bases and 0 bases, with 15 bases remaining between them. CDR1 and CDR2 (germline): ENHRY, SYGVKD. This CDR3 contains 15 residues. CDR3 sequence reads: CATMGGDATNEKLFF. CDR3 bases: TGTGCCACGATGGGTGGGGATGCAACTAATGAAAAACTGTTTTTT.

The chain uses TRBV5-4 and TRBJ2-3, with 8 bases matching TRBD2. V gave up 4 bases and J gave up 2 bases; unmatched junction bases: 9. The CDR3 is made up of 16 amino acids. Germline V gene data show CDR1 as SGHNT and CDR2 as YYREEE (reference sequence). This CDR3 reads CASSRPGLEHTDTQYF. The CDR3 nucleotides read TGTGCCAGCAGCCGTCCGGGACTAGAGCACACAGATACGCAGTATTTT. The complete variable domain, with remaining parts taken from reference TRBV5-4 and TRBJ2-3, reads ETGVTQSPTHLIKTRGQQVTLRCSSQSGHNTVSWYQQALGQGPQFIFQYYREEENGRGNFPPRFSGLQFPNYSSELNVNALELDDSALYLCASSRPGLEHTDTQYFGPGTRLTVL.

J is TRBJ2-5 and V is TRBV20-1; maybe TRBD2 (6 bases). The CDR3 is made up of 14 amino acids. The germline V gene encodes CDR1 DFQATT and CDR2 SNEGSKA (reference sequence). V dropped 0 bases and J dropped 5 bases, with 13 bases sitting between them. CDR3 sequence (DNA): TGCAGTGCTAGAGAGTTCGGGGGTAAGGAGACCCAGTACTTC. Encoded protein: CSAREFGGKETQYF.

The genes are TRBV28 and TRBJ2-5; 7 bases agree with TRBD1. The tail of the sequence fits TRBJ2-7 better, so the J call may be wrong. Per the germline V gene, CDR1 is MDHEN and CDR2 is SYDVKM. The CDR3 runs to 16 residues. This CDR3 reads CASSPGVRTGYYEQYF. As DNA, the CDR3 is TGTGCCAGCAGTCCAGGAGTACGGACAGGATACTACGAGCAGTACTTC.

The chain links TRBV20-1 to TRBJ1-2, with 8 bases aligning to TRBD1. This CDR3 has 14 amino acids. The V gene end was trimmed by 2 bases and the J gene end by 8 bases; junction bases not matched to a gene: 10. The germline V gene encodes CDR1 DFQATT and CDR2 SNEGSKA (reference sequence). CDR3 coding DNA: TGCAGTGCTAGACCGGACAGGGAAGGGAGCGGCTACACCTTC. Translation gives CSARPDREGSGYTF.

The CDR3 region is CASSLVRVRAFF. Written as DNA, the CDR3 is TGTGCCAGCAGTTTAGTCCGGGTGCGAGCTTTCTTT. The genes are TRBV12-3 or TRBV12-4 and TRBJ1-1, with D unclear. V was clipped by 1 base and J by 10 bases, with 10 bases between them. CDR3 length: 12 amino acids.